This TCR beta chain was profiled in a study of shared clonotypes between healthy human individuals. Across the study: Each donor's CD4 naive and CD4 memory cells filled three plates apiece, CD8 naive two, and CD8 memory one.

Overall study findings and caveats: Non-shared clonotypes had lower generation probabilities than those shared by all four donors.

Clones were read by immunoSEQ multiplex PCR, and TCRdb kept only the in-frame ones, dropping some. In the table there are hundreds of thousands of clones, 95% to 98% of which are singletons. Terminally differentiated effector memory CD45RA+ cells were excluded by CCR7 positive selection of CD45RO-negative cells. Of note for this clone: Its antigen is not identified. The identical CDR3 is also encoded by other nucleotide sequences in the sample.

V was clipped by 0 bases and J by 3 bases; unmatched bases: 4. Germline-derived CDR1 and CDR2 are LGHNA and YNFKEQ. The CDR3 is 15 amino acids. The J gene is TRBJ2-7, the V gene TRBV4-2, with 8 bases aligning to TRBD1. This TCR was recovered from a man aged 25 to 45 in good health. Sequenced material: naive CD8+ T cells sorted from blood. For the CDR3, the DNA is TGTGCCAGCAGCCAAGAGGCAGGGGGCTTCTACGAGCAGTACTTC. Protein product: CASSQEAGGFYEQYF.